What follows are 6 T cell receptor beta chains derived from one specimen sequenced in a study of blood T cell repertoires in COVID-19. Clones were read by immunoSEQ multiplex PCR, and TCRdb kept only the in-frame ones, dropping some. The sample carries roughly 110,000 clones, more than 70% recorded once. Material for sequencing was peripheral blood. The receptors stem from a human donor in a cohort sampled during active COVID-19.

This clone was recorded once. CDR3 sequence: CASSSGSEKTQYF. In nucleotides, the CDR3 is TGTGCCTCTTCTAGCGGGAGTGAGAAGACCCAGTACTTC. The rearrangement uses TRBV9 and TRBJ2-5; 10 bases map to TRBD2. The V segment lost 10 bases and the J segment 6 bases; nucleotides outside the gene matches: 9. Germline values: CDR1 SGDLS, CDR2 YYNGEE. The CDR3 has 13 residues. Variable domain in full (rest from reference TRBV9 and TRBJ2-5): DSGVTQTPKHLITATGQRVTLRCSPRSGDLSVYWYQQSLDQGLQFLIQYYNGEERAKGNILERFSAQQFPDLHSELNLSSLELGDSALYFCASSSGSEKTQYFGPGTRLLVL.

The rearrangement links TRBV9 to TRBJ2-2; TRBD1 is a possible D gene (6 bases). This CDR3 comprises 15 residues. Germline V CDR1 and CDR2: SGDLS, YYNGEE. Trimming removed 1 base at V and 1 base at J, with 8 bases between. The CDR3 here is CASSVRGQNTGELFF. Here the CDR3 DNA reads TGTGCCAGCAGCGTAAGGGGACAGAACACCGGGGAGCTGTTTTTT.

The rearrangement uses TRBV4-1 and TRBJ2-1; 11 bases fit TRBD2. The CDR3 is 16 amino acids. V shed 5 bases, J shed 10 bases, and the junction held 13 bases outside the gene matches. From germline, CDR1 is MGHRA and CDR2 YSYEKL. The CDR3 DNA is TGCGCCAGCAGCGCCGGGGGGGTAGCGGGAGGGCCGGAGCAGTTCTTC. This translates into CASSAGGVAGGPEQFF.

This rearrangement joins TRBV7-9 to TRBJ1-1; D ambiguous. CDR1 SEHNR and CDR2 FQNEAQ come from the germline V gene (reference sequence). Deletions cut 4 bases from V and 0 bases from J, with 9 bases between. The CDR3 totals 14 residues. The DNA for the CDR3 is TGTGCCAGCAGCTCGGGGTACATGAACACTGAAGCTTTCTTT. Amino acids: CASSSGYMNTEAFF.

This chain uses TRBV4-3 with TRBJ1-4; D perhaps matches TRBD1 (6 bases). V lost 1 base and J lost 5, with 11 bases in between. Germline CDR1 and CDR2: LGHNA and YSLEER. This CDR3 spans 15 amino acids. In DNA form, the CDR3 reads TGCGCCAGCAGCCAAGGCACCGGGACAAATGAAAAACTGTTTTTT. This codes for CASSQGTGTNEKLFF.

The chain combines TRBV5-5 with TRBJ1-2; weak D call: TRBD1 (5 bases). Trimming cost V 3 bases and J 4 bases, with 13 bases left between them. The CDR3 is made up of 14 amino acids. CDR1 is SGHKS, CDR2 YYEKEE, per germline (reference sequence). The CDR3 protein is CASSSYDRPYGYTF. The DNA of the CDR3 is TGTGCCAGCAGCTCTTACGACAGACCCTATGGCTACACCTTC.